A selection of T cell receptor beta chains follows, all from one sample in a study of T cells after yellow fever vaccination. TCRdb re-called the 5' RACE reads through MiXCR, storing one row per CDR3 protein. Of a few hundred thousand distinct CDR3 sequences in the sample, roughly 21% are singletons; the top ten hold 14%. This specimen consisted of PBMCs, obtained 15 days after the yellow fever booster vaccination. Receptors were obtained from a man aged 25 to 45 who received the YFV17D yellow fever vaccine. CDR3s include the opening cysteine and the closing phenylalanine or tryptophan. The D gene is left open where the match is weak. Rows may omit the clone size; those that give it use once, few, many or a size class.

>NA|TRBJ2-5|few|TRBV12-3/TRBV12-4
TGTGCCAGCAGTTTAAGTGGGCGGGTCCAAGAGACCCAGTACTTC
CASSLSGRVQETQYF
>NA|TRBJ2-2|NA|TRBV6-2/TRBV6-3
TGTGCCAGCAGCTACTTCCAAATACGGGTAGTCCAGGAGCTGTTTTTT
CASSYFQIRVVQELFF
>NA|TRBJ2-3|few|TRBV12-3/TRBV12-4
TGTGCCAGCAGTTTAGAGGAGACCTCCCAGTATTTT
CASSLEETSQYF
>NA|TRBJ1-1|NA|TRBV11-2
TGTGCCAGCAGCTTGCGGGAGCTATTCACTGAAGCTTTCTTT
CASSLRELFTEAFF
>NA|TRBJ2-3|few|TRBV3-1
TGTGCCAGCAGCCCAAGAGTCATGGATACGCAGTATTTT
CASSPRVMDTQYF
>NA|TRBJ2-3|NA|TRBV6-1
TGTGCCAGCAGCCCCTCAGTAGGCACAGATACGCAGTATTTT
CASSPSVGTDTQYF
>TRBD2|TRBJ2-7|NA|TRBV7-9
TGTGCCAGCAGCCCCGGGCTCAGCGGGAGGGGAAGCTCCTACGAGCAGTACTTC
CASSPGLSGRGSSYEQYF
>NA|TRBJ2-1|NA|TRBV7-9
TGTGCCAGCAGCATGACCGTGAGCTCCTACAATGAGCAGTTCTTC
CASSMTVSSYNEQFF
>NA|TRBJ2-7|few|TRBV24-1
TGTGCCACCGGAACAGGGCCCCCCTACGAGCAGTACTTC
CATGTGPPYEQYF
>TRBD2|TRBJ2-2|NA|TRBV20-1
TGCAGTGCTAGCCGACTAGCGGGAGTTAACACCGGGGAGCTGTTTTTT
CSASRLAGVNTGELFF
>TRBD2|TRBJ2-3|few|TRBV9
TGTGCCAGCAGCGTAGAGGGTAGCGGGAAGACAGATACGCAGTATTTT
CASSVEGSGKTDTQYF
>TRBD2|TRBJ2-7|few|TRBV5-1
TGCGCCAGCAGCAATAGCGGGAGGTTCAGCTCCTACGAGCAGTACTTC
CASSNSGRFSSYEQYF
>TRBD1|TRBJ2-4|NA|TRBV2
TGTGCCAGCAGTGGACAGGGGGCTATGCTAGCCAAAAACATTCAGTACTTC
CASSGQGAMLAKNIQYF
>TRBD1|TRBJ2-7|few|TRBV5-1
TGCGCCAGCAGCTTGGAGGGGGCAGGTTACGAGCAGTACTTC
CASSLEGAGYEQYF
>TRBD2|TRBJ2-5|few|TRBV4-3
TGCGCCAGCAGCCAAGGGGACGGGGGGTGGGAGACCCAGTACTTC
CASSQGDGGWETQYF
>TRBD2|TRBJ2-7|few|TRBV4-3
TGCGCCAGCAGCCTCACCTCGGGACTAAACTCCTACGAGCAGTACTTC
CASSLTSGLNSYEQYF
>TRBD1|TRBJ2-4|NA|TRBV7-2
TGTGCCAGCAGCTCCCCTGGGACAGGGGCAAACATTCAGTACTTC
CASSSPGTGANIQYF
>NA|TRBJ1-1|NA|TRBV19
TGTGCCAGTAGTATAGTAGGGGTGAACACTGAAGCTTTCTTT
CASSIVGVNTEAFF
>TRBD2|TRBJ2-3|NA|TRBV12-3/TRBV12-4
TGTGCCAGCAGTTTAGCTCTAGCGGGGGCCACAGATACGCAGTATTTT
CASSLALAGATDTQYF
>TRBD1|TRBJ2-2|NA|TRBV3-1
TGTGCCAGCAGCCTATCGCAGGGGGCGAGGGAGCTGTTTTTT
CASSLSQGARELFF
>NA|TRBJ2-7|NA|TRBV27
TGTGCCAGCAGTTTAAAGGACAGTTCCACCTACGAGCAGTACTTC
CASSLKDSSTYEQYF
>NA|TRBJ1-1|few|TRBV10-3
TGTGCCATCAGTGAACCCTCTTTGAACACTGAAGCTTTCTTT
CAISEPSLNTEAFF
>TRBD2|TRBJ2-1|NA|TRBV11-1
TGTGCCAGCAGCTTAGGGTTAACTGGACTAGAATCTTACAATGAGCAGTTCTTC
CASSLGLTGLESYNEQFF
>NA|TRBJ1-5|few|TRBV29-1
TGCAGCGTTGCTGAACCCCCATTAGGGCCCCAGCATTTT
CSVAEPPLGPQHF
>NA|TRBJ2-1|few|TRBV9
TGTGCCAGCAGCGTAGCGCAGGGGGGTTCTTACAATGAGCAGTTCTTC
CASSVAQGGSYNEQFF
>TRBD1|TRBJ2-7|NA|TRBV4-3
TGCGCCAGCAGCCTTTCTACCGGGACAGGCGAGCAGTACTTC
CASSLSTGTGEQYF
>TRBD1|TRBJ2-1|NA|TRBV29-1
TGCAGCGCTGACAGGGATGAGCAGTTCTTC
CSADRDEQFF
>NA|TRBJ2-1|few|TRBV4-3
TGCGCCAGCAGCCAAGATCCCCAGCGGGAGCAGTTCTTC
CASSQDPQREQFF
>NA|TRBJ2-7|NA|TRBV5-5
TGTGCCAGCAGCCTGGGCGCGCGGGGTACCCCCTACGAGCAGTACTTC
CASSLGARGTPYEQYF
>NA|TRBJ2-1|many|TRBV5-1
TGCGCCAGCAGCGCGACGTGGCGGGATAACAATGAGCAGTTCTTC
CASSATWRDNNEQFF
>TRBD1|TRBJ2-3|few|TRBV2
TGTGCCAGCAGTGAAGAAGGACAGGTCACAGATACGCAGTATTTT
CASSEEGQVTDTQYF
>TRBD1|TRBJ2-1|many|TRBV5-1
TGCGCCAGCAGCTTGGGACAGGGGACCAATGAGCAGTTCTTC
CASSLGQGTNEQFF
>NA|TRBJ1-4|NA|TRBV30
TGTGCCTGGAGTGTAGGGTCCAGGAATAATGAAAAACTGTTTTTT
CAWSVGSRNNEKLFF
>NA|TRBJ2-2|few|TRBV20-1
TGCAGTGCTAGAGGCGGGATGGGCGGGGAGCTGTTTTTT
CSARGGMGGELFF
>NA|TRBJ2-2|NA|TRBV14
TGTGCCAGCAGCCGTGACGGATTCACCGGGGAGCTGTTTTTT
CASSRDGFTGELFF
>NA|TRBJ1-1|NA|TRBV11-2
TGTGCCAGCAGTCAAATTGGGGGAAGCCCTGAAGCTTTCTTT
CASSQIGGSPEAFF
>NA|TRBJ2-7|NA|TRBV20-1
TGCAGTGCTAGTGGGGGCGGAGCTCAACCACAGTACTTC
CSASGGGAQPQYF
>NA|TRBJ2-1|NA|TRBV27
TGTGCCAGCAGTAGGCTCACCTTGGTGGTTAGCTCCTACAATGAGCAGTTCTTC
CASSRLTLVVSSYNEQFF
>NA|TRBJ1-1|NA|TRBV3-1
TGTGCCAGCAGCCAGGATCGTCGAACTGAAGCTTTCTTT
CASSQDRRTEAFF
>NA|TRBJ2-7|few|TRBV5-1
TGCGCCAGCAGCTTGACAAGTAACTACGAGCAGTACTTC
CASSLTSNYEQYF
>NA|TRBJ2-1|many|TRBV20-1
TGCAGTGCTACGCGCTCCTACAATGAGCAGTTCTTC
CSATRSYNEQFF
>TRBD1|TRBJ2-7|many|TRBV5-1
TGCGCCAGCAGCGTGGGACCGGGACAGGTCGCCTACGAGCAGTACTTC
CASSVGPGQVAYEQYF
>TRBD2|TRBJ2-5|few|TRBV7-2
TGTGCCAGCAGCTTGCTTCGGACTAGCGGGACACAAGAGACCCAGTACTTC
CASSLLRTSGTQETQYF
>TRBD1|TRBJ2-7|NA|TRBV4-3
TGCGCCAGCAGCCAGTCAGGGGGCCCGGACGAGCAGTACTTC
CASSQSGGPDEQYF
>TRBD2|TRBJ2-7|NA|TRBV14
TGTGCCAGCAGCAACAGACTAGCGGGGCTCCGGTACTTC
CASSNRLAGLRYF
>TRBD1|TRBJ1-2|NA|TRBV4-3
TGCGCCAGCAGCCCAGAACAGGGGGCGAATGGCTACACCTTC
CASSPEQGANGYTF
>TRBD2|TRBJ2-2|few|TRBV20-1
TGCAGTGCCCAGGGACTAGCGGGAACCACCGGGGAGCTGTTTTTT
CSAQGLAGTTGELFF
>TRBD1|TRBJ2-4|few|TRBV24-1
TGTGCCACCAGTGATTCGCCCAACAGGGGTTCCAAAAACATTCAGTACTTC
CATSDSPNRGSKNIQYF
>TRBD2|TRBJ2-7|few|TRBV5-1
TGCGCCAGCAGCTTGTTGCTAGGGGAGGGGTACGAGCAGTACTTC
CASSLLLGEGYEQYF
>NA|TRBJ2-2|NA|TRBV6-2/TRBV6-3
TGTGCCAGCAGACGACAGCAAACGAACACCGGGGAGCTGTTTTTT
CASRRQQTNTGELFF
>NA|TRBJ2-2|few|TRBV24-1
TGTGCCACCAGTGATGTGGGACGGAACACCGGGGAGCTGTTTTTT
CATSDVGRNTGELFF